This section outlines one T cell receptor (beta chain) sequence together with its context. Its antigen remains unknown. Assay: immunoSEQ multiplex PCR; the TCRdb copy retains only in-frame clones and omits some. Found here are tens of thousands of clones, approximately 80% of them singletons; the top ten hold 1% to 1.3%. Anyone with autoimmune disease history or systemic immunosuppression was excluded. The entry originates in a study of OX40 agonist ivuxolimab in advanced cancers. Study as a whole: Patients with hepatocellular carcinoma, melanoma, renal cell or head and neck cancer made up the dose-escalation patients.

Broader study findings: The study found among the lowest clonal expansion in partial responders at 0.1-3.0 mg/kg.

The V gene's germline CDR1 is GTSNPN and CDR2 SVGIG (reference sequence). The CDR3 runs to 13 residues. Between the trimmed V and J ends, which lost 4 bases and 5 bases, there was a span of 11 bases. J is TRBJ1-4 and V is TRBV30; D possibly corresponds to TRBD1 (6 bases). This receptor was obtained from an adult with an advanced solid tumor such as melanoma, head and neck, liver or kidney cancer. The specimen was CD4+ or CD8+ T cells sorted from blood, collected in a trial of the OX40 agonist ivuxolimab. CDR3 sequence reads: CAWTDRKNEKLFF. The DNA for the CDR3 is TGTGCCTGGACCGACAGGAAAAATGAAAAACTGTTTTTT.